The T cell receptor (beta chain) under discussion was sequenced for a study of shared clonotypes between healthy human individuals. The study, taken as a whole, reports: A handful of donors showed sharing of about 4.8% of naive CD4 clonotypes.

In its sample, this clone was seen once. No antigen is known for it. Under the authors' procedure: From ImmunoSEQ came sequences covering only the junction and carrying no quality scores, so filtering differed. Here immunoSEQ multiplex PCR was the method, and the copy in TCRdb shows in-frame clones only, minus some. V and J calls and clone size are those listed in that table; D and trimming were worked out from the DNA. The sample carries approximately 840,000 clones, about 96% recorded once. CD45RO-negative CD8 cells positively selected for CCR7 made up the naive population, which excluded terminally differentiated effector memory CD45RA+ cells. The V and J ends lost 4 bases and 7 bases respectively, with 6 bases between them. CDR1 is SGHDT, CDR2 YYEEEE, per germline. The CDR3 has 11 residues.

This TCR derives from a man aged 30 to 45 in good health. The sequencing input was naive CD8+ T cells sorted from blood. The chain recombines TRBV5-6 with TRBJ2-1; D unresolved. CDR3 in amino acids: CASSTQNEQFF. CDR3 nucleotide sequence: TGTGCCAGCAGCACACAGAATGAGCAGTTCTTC.